The rows below give T cell receptor beta chains drawn from one sample of a study of blood T cell repertoires in COVID-19. Profiling relied on immunoSEQ multiplex PCR, and the TCRdb table lists in-frame clones only, not all of them. Of 220,000 or so clones in the sample, about nine tenths were seen once. Sequenced: peripheral blood. The receptors come from a man in his sixties who had recovered from COVID-19. The CDR3 runs from the conserved cysteine through the conserved F or W. Fields, in order: CDR3 protein, CDR3 DNA, CDR3 length, D gene, V gene, J gene, clone size. D genes are given only for firm matches. The listing skips clone size in some rows; elsewhere it reads once, few, many or a size class.

CDR3 protein: CASSDSFPSRTGELFF
CDR3 DNA: TGTGCCAGCAGTGACTCATTCCCGTCGCGCACCGGGGAGCTGTTTTTT
CDR3 length: 16
D gene: .
V gene: TRBV6-4
J gene: TRBJ2-2
clone size: .

CDR3 protein: CASSLRSGTDTGELFF
CDR3 DNA: TGTGCCAGCAGTTTACGTAGCGGGACAGACACCGGGGAGCTGTTTTTT
CDR3 length: 16
D gene: .
V gene: TRBV28
J gene: TRBJ2-2
clone size: once

CDR3 protein: CASRYSNQPQHF
CDR3 DNA: TGTGCCAGCAGGTATAGCAATCAGCCCCAGCATTTT
CDR3 length: 12
D gene: .
V gene: TRBV5-8
J gene: TRBJ1-5
clone size: .

CDR3 protein: CASSKLQGAGTEAFF
CDR3 DNA: TGTGCCAGCAGCAAGTTACAGGGGGCCGGGACTGAAGCTTTCTTT
CDR3 length: 15
D gene: TRBD1
V gene: TRBV9
J gene: TRBJ1-1
clone size: .

CDR3 protein: CASSLWEANEQYF
CDR3 DNA: TGTGCCAGCAGTTTATGGGAGGCGAACGAGCAGTACTTC
CDR3 length: 13
D gene: .
V gene: TRBV12-3/TRBV12-4
J gene: TRBJ2-7
clone size: .

CDR3 protein: CASSSLQGYEQYF
CDR3 DNA: TGTGCCAGCAGTTCCTTACAGGGCTACGAGCAGTACTTC
CDR3 length: 13
D gene: .
V gene: TRBV6-5
J gene: TRBJ2-7
clone size: .

CDR3 protein: CASSHEGGITGELFF
CDR3 DNA: TGCGCCAGCAGCCATGAAGGGGGTATCACCGGGGAGCTGTTTTTT
CDR3 length: 15
D gene: .
V gene: TRBV4-3
J gene: TRBJ2-2
clone size: .

CDR3 protein: CASSPPSWIRVTYNGYTF
CDR3 DNA: TGTGCCAGCAGTCCCCCTTCCTGGATCAGGGTAACCTATAATGGCTACACCTTC
CDR3 length: 18
D gene: .
V gene: TRBV2
J gene: TRBJ1-2
clone size: .

CDR3 protein: CASSLGQDREKLFF
CDR3 DNA: TGTGCCAGCAGCTTAGGACAGGACCGGGAAAAACTGTTTTTT
CDR3 length: 14
D gene: TRBD1
V gene: TRBV5-4
J gene: TRBJ1-4
clone size: .

CDR3 protein: CASSIASGLSYEQYF
CDR3 DNA: TGTGCCAGTAGTATAGCTAGCGGTTTATCCTACGAGCAGTACTTC
CDR3 length: 15
D gene: TRBD2
V gene: TRBV19
J gene: TRBJ2-7
clone size: .

CDR3 protein: CASSHWTGREGEKLFF
CDR3 DNA: TGTGCCAGCAGCCATTGGACAGGGCGAGAAGGGGAAAAACTGTTTTTT
CDR3 length: 16
D gene: TRBD1
V gene: TRBV3-1/TRBV3-2
J gene: TRBJ1-4
clone size: .

CDR3 protein: CASSPRPTAFYGYTF
CDR3 DNA: TGTGCCAGCAGCCCCCGCCCAACAGCCTTCTATGGCTACACCTTC
CDR3 length: 15
D gene: .
V gene: TRBV7-2
J gene: TRBJ1-2
clone size: .

CDR3 protein: CASSRTGEVRELFF
CDR3 DNA: TGTGCCAGCAGTCGGACAGGGGAGGTCCGGGAGCTGTTTTTT
CDR3 length: 14
D gene: TRBD1
V gene: TRBV28
J gene: TRBJ2-2
clone size: medium-sized

CDR3 protein: CASRDFGTTSSGELFF
CDR3 DNA: TGTGCCAGCAGAGATTTCGGGACAACCTCGTCCGGGGAGCTGTTTTTT
CDR3 length: 16
D gene: .
V gene: TRBV27
J gene: TRBJ2-2
clone size: .

CDR3 protein: CASSERETQYF
CDR3 DNA: TGTGCCAGCAGCGAACGGGAGACCCAGTACTTC
CDR3 length: 11
D gene: .
V gene: TRBV28
J gene: TRBJ2-5
clone size: .

CDR3 protein: CASSLTGTYEQYF
CDR3 DNA: TGTGCCAGCAGTTTGACAGGCACCTACGAGCAGTACTTC
CDR3 length: 13
D gene: .
V gene: TRBV6-5
J gene: TRBJ2-7
clone size: .

CDR3 protein: CASSEQGGNYGYTF
CDR3 DNA: TGTGCCAGCAGTGAACAGGGCGGAAACTATGGCTACACCTTC
CDR3 length: 14
D gene: .
V gene: TRBV2
J gene: TRBJ1-2
clone size: .

CDR3 protein: CASSFPRGQADDGYTF
CDR3 DNA: TGCGCCAGCAGCTTTCCTAGGGGACAGGCCGATGATGGCTACACCTTC
CDR3 length: 16
D gene: TRBD1
V gene: TRBV5-1
J gene: TRBJ1-2
clone size: many

CDR3 protein: CASSPPWTAHEQYF
CDR3 DNA: TGTGCCAGCAGCCCCCCTTGGACAGCGCACGAGCAGTACTTC
CDR3 length: 14
D gene: .
V gene: TRBV14
J gene: TRBJ2-7
clone size: .

CDR3 protein: CAISVSPGNGELFF
CDR3 DNA: TGTGCCATCAGTGTTTCCCCAGGGAACGGGGAGCTGTTTTTT
CDR3 length: 14
D gene: .
V gene: TRBV10-3
J gene: TRBJ2-2
clone size: .

CDR3 protein: CASSQGPYNEQFF
CDR3 DNA: TGTGCCAGTAGTCAGGGCCCCTACAATGAGCAGTTCTTC
CDR3 length: 13
D gene: .
V gene: TRBV19
J gene: TRBJ2-1
clone size: .

CDR3 protein: CASSHPFPSSYNEQFF
CDR3 DNA: TGTGCCAGTAGCCATCCCTTCCCTAGCTCCTACAATGAGCAGTTCTTC
CDR3 length: 16
D gene: .
V gene: TRBV19
J gene: TRBJ2-1
clone size: .

CDR3 protein: CASSSIRGGARTEAFF
CDR3 DNA: TGTGCCAGCAGCTCAATAAGAGGGGGCGCAAGGACTGAAGCTTTCTTT
CDR3 length: 16
D gene: TRBD1
V gene: TRBV7-9
J gene: TRBJ1-1
clone size: many

CDR3 protein: CASSVGTTNNEQFF
CDR3 DNA: TGTGCCAGCAGCGTAGGGACTACCAACAATGAGCAGTTCTTC
CDR3 length: 14
D gene: .
V gene: TRBV9
J gene: TRBJ2-1
clone size: .

CDR3 protein: CATSRTGQGGNGYTF
CDR3 DNA: TGTGCCACCAGCAGAACCGGACAGGGGGGTAATGGCTACACCTTC
CDR3 length: 15
D gene: TRBD1
V gene: TRBV15
J gene: TRBJ1-2
clone size: once

CDR3 protein: CATSEGRDRDQETQYF
CDR3 DNA: TGTGCCACCAGTGAGGGTCGGGACAGGGACCAAGAGACCCAGTACTTC
CDR3 length: 16
D gene: TRBD1
V gene: TRBV24-1
J gene: TRBJ2-5
clone size: once

CDR3 protein: CASSLTIGGQGQETQYF
CDR3 DNA: TGTGCCAGCAGCCTCACAATTGGGGGACAGGGGCAAGAGACCCAGTACTTC
CDR3 length: 17
D gene: TRBD1
V gene: TRBV4-2
J gene: TRBJ2-5
clone size: .

CDR3 protein: CASSWDSRGGNSPLHF
CDR3 DNA: TGCGCCAGCAGCTGGGACAGCCGCGGCGGGAATTCACCCCTCCACTTT
CDR3 length: 16
D gene: TRBD1
V gene: TRBV5-1
J gene: TRBJ1-6
clone size: .

CDR3 protein: CASSAGLAGVSQYF
CDR3 DNA: TGTGCCAGCAGCGCTGGCCTAGCGGGAGTTAGTCAGTACTTC
CDR3 length: 14
D gene: TRBD2
V gene: TRBV7-2
J gene: TRBJ2-5
clone size: .

CDR3 protein: CASSGTTYGYTF
CDR3 DNA: TGTGCCAGCAGCGGCACTACCTATGGCTACACCTTC
CDR3 length: 12
D gene: .
V gene: TRBV6-6
J gene: TRBJ1-2
clone size: .

CDR3 protein: CASSQEGFGGTEAFF
CDR3 DNA: TGTGCCAGCAGCCAAGAGGGTTTCGGGGGCACTGAAGCTTTCTTT
CDR3 length: 15
D gene: .
V gene: TRBV4-2
J gene: TRBJ1-1
clone size: .

CDR3 protein: CASSTTDTQYF
CDR3 DNA: TGTGCCAGCAGCACTACAGATACGCAGTATTTT
CDR3 length: 11
D gene: .
V gene: TRBV2
J gene: TRBJ2-3
clone size: .

CDR3 protein: CASSYSRGYYGYTF
CDR3 DNA: TGTGCCAGCAGTTACTCGAGAGGGTACTATGGCTACACCTTC
CDR3 length: 14
D gene: .
V gene: TRBV6-6
J gene: TRBJ1-2
clone size: .

CDR3 protein: CASSQDLATGVNTIYF
CDR3 DNA: TGCGCCAGCAGCCAAGATCTGGCTACAGGGGTTAACACCATATATTTT
CDR3 length: 16
D gene: TRBD1
V gene: TRBV4-3
J gene: TRBJ1-3
clone size: .

CDR3 protein: CASSSQGSTEAFF
CDR3 DNA: TGTGCCAGCAGCTCACAGGGGTCCACTGAAGCTTTCTTT
CDR3 length: 13
D gene: TRBD1
V gene: TRBV7-3
J gene: TRBJ1-1
clone size: once

CDR3 protein: CASSSTQGGETQYF
CDR3 DNA: TGTGCCAGCAGCTCTACACAGGGGGGAGAGACCCAGTACTTC
CDR3 length: 14
D gene: TRBD1
V gene: TRBV13
J gene: TRBJ2-5
clone size: .

CDR3 protein: CASSSIPGHLGYTF
CDR3 DNA: TGCGCCAGCAGCTCGATACCGGGACACCTAGGCTACACCTTC
CDR3 length: 14
D gene: .
V gene: TRBV5-1
J gene: TRBJ1-2
clone size: .

CDR3 protein: CATSRVRGGYEQYF
CDR3 DNA: TGTGCCACCAGCAGAGTTCGCGGGGGATACGAGCAGTACTTC
CDR3 length: 14
D gene: TRBD2
V gene: TRBV15
J gene: TRBJ2-7
clone size: .

CDR3 protein: CASRPTGTAYTGELFF
CDR3 DNA: TGTGCCAGCAGACCTACCGGGACTGCCTACACCGGGGAGCTGTTTTTT
CDR3 length: 16
D gene: .
V gene: TRBV9
J gene: TRBJ2-2
clone size: .

CDR3 protein: CASSLASGRAQATTQYF
CDR3 DNA: TGTGCCAGCAGCTTAGCGTCGGGCAGGGCCCAGGCTACGACGCAGTACTTC
CDR3 length: 17
D gene: .
V gene: TRBV11-1
J gene: TRBJ2-7
clone size: few

CDR3 protein: CASSPLQGKGSQPQHF
CDR3 DNA: TGTGCCAGCAGTCCGTTACAGGGGAAAGGGTCTCAGCCCCAGCATTTT
CDR3 length: 16
D gene: TRBD1
V gene: TRBV27
J gene: TRBJ1-5
clone size: .

CDR3 protein: CASSGQSGGAGDTQYF
CDR3 DNA: TGTGCCAGCAGTGGACAAAGCGGGGGGGCCGGAGATACGCAGTATTTT
CDR3 length: 16
D gene: TRBD2
V gene: TRBV2
J gene: TRBJ2-3
clone size: .

CDR3 protein: CASSPGRGQGLNNEQFF
CDR3 DNA: TGCGCCAGCAGCCCAGGAAGGGGACAGGGCTTGAACAATGAGCAGTTCTTC
CDR3 length: 17
D gene: TRBD1
V gene: TRBV4-1
J gene: TRBJ2-1
clone size: .